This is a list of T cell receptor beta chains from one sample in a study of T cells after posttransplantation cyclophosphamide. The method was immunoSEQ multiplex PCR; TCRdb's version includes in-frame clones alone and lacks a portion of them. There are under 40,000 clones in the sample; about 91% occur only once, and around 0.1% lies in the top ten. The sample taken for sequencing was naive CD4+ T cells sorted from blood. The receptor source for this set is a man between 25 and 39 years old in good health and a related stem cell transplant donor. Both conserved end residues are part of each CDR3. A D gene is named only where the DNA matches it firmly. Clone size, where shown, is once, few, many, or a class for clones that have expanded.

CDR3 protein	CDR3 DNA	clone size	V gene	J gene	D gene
CASSPKLAGGREAQYF	TGTGCCAGCAGCCCAAAACTAGCGGGGGGTCGAGAGGCCCAGTACTTC	NA	TRBV7-3	TRBJ2-5	TRBD2
CASSQGGGLSNQPQHF	TGCGCCAGCAGCCAAGGAGGGGGTCTTAGCAATCAGCCCCAGCATTTT	NA	TRBV4-1	TRBJ1-5	NA
CASSLTGDGYTF	TGTGCCAGCAGCTTAACAGGGGACGGCTACACCTTC	NA	TRBV13	TRBJ1-2	TRBD1
CASRGDRGNEQFF	TGTGCCAGCAGGGGGGACAGGGGAAATGAGCAGTTCTTC	NA	TRBV2	TRBJ2-1	TRBD1
CASSLRGQDNSPLHF	TGCGCCAGCAGTTTGAGGGGACAAGATAATTCCCCCCTCCACTTT	NA	TRBV4-1	TRBJ1-6	NA
CASSDQGARGTDTQYF	TGCGCCAGCAGTGACCAGGGGGCGAGGGGCACAGATACGCAGTATTTT	NA	TRBV10-1	TRBJ2-3	TRBD1
CASSSPGGARETQYF	TGTGCCAGCAGTTCCCCGGGGGGGGCGAGGGAGACCCAGTACTTC	NA	TRBV27	TRBJ2-5	TRBD2
CASSVVTSGGTDTQYF	TGTGCCAGCAGCGTAGTTACTAGCGGGGGCACAGATACGCAGTATTTT	NA	TRBV9	TRBJ2-3	TRBD2
CASSQGATDTQYF	TGTGCCAGCAGCCAAGGGGCCACAGATACGCAGTATTTT	NA	TRBV4-2	TRBJ2-3	NA
CASSFAGGQPQHF	TGTGCCAGCAGTTTCGCAGGAGGGCAGCCCCAGCATTTT	few	TRBV27	TRBJ1-5	NA
CASSPSGRYNEQFF	TGTGCCAGCAGTCCCTCTGGGCGTTATAATGAGCAGTTCTTC	NA	TRBV5-8	TRBJ2-1	NA
CASSYADRGNTIYF	TGTGCCAGCAGTTACGCTGACAGGGGAAACACCATATATTTT	NA	TRBV6-5	TRBJ1-3	NA
CASRDIERAEAFF	TGTGCCAGCAGGGACATTGAACGGGCTGAAGCTTTCTTT	NA	TRBV6-1	TRBJ1-1	NA
CASSSGANWNTEAFF	TGTGCCAGCAGTTCAGGGGCGAATTGGAACACTGAAGCTTTCTTT	once	TRBV27	TRBJ1-1	NA
CASSQEVGLAGGTQYF	TGTGCCAGCAGCCAAGAAGTGGGACTAGCGGGGGGTACGCAGTATTTT	NA	TRBV4-2	TRBJ2-3	TRBD2
CASSLIGVAQHF	TGTGCCAGCAGCTTAATCGGGGTGGCCCAGCATTTT	NA	TRBV5-8	TRBJ1-5	NA
CASSAGRGRHNEQFF	TGTGCCAGCAGCGCCGGCAGGGGACGTCACAATGAGCAGTTCTTC	NA	TRBV9	TRBJ2-1	NA
CASGQGAYEQYF	TGTGCCAGCGGACAGGGGGCGTACGAGCAGTACTTC	NA	TRBV9	TRBJ2-7	TRBD1
CASSRDSTAEQYF	TGTGCCAGCAGCCGGGACAGTACAGCCGAGCAGTACTTC	NA	TRBV2	TRBJ2-7	TRBD1
CASSESGTSVGETQYF	TGTGCCAGCAGTGAGTCCGGGACTAGCGTCGGAGAGACCCAGTACTTC	NA	TRBV6-1	TRBJ2-5	TRBD2
CASSPRQNTGELFF	TGTGCCAGCAGCCCTCGACAGAACACCGGGGAGCTGTTTTTT	NA	TRBV11-3	TRBJ2-2	NA
CASSLDPLTSSPLHF	TGCGCCAGCAGCTTGGACCCCCTGACTAGTTCACCCCTCCACTTT	NA	TRBV5-1	TRBJ1-6	NA
CASSLPGQDTDTQYF	TGCGCCAGCAGCTTACCGGGACAGGACACAGATACGCAGTATTTT	NA	TRBV5-1	TRBJ2-3	TRBD1
CASSSPGQGLLTDTQYF	TGTGCCAGCAGTTCCCCGGGACAGGGGCTACTCACAGATACGCAGTATTTT	NA	TRBV28	TRBJ2-3	TRBD1
CASSQETAGQFF	TGTGCCAGCAGCCAAGAGACGGCAGGCCAGTTCTTC	few	TRBV14	TRBJ2-1	NA
CASSGTSGGEQFF	TGTGCCAGCAGCGGGACTAGCGGGGGGGAGCAGTTCTTC	NA	TRBV6-5	TRBJ2-1	TRBD2
CASSQGGQGAYSGANVLTF	TGCGCCAGCAGCCAAGGAGGACAGGGGGCCTACTCTGGGGCCAACGTCCTGACTTTC	NA	TRBV4-1	TRBJ2-6	TRBD1
CASSVGRMYQETQYF	TGTGCCAGCAGCGTCGGGAGGATGTATCAAGAGACCCAGTACTTC	few	TRBV9	TRBJ2-5	TRBD2
CASSLGPTGGTDTQYF	TGTGCCAGCAGCTTAGGCCCTACAGGGGGCACAGATACGCAGTATTTT	NA	TRBV7-2	TRBJ2-3	TRBD1
CASSVGQMSSYNEQFF	TGTGCCAGCAGCGTGGGACAGATGAGCTCCTACAATGAGCAGTTCTTC	NA	TRBV9	TRBJ2-1	TRBD1
CASSLTSGGPQETQYF	TGTGCCAGCAGTTTAACTAGCGGGGGGCCCCAAGAGACCCAGTACTTC	NA	TRBV27	TRBJ2-5	TRBD2
CASSLDRGYNSPLHF	TGCGCCAGCAGCTTGGACAGGGGATATAATTCACCCCTCCACTTT	once	TRBV5-1	TRBJ1-6	TRBD1
CASSLLSYEQYF	TGTGCCAGCAGTTTACTCTCCTACGAGCAGTACTTC	NA	TRBV28	TRBJ2-7	NA
CASSLVTGGNEQFF	TGTGCCAGCAGCTTAGTGACAGGGGGAAATGAGCAGTTCTTC	NA	TRBV7-2	TRBJ2-1	TRBD1
CASSYRGGDEQFF	TGTGCCAGCAGTTACCGGGGGGGCGATGAGCAGTTCTTC	NA	TRBV6-6	TRBJ2-1	TRBD2
CASSWGTGKINEKLFF	TGTGCCAGCAGCTGGGGGACAGGGAAGATTAATGAAAAACTGTTTTTT	NA	TRBV5-8	TRBJ1-4	TRBD1
CASRTVRGQMNTEAFF	TGTGCCAGCAGAACCGTTCGCGGACAGATGAACACTGAAGCTTTCTTT	NA	TRBV27	TRBJ1-1	NA
CASSRTSGGQKDEQFF	TGTGCCAGCTCACGGACTAGCGGGGGTCAAAAGGATGAGCAGTTCTTC	NA	TRBV18	TRBJ2-1	TRBD2
CASSLTRVNSNQPQHF	TGTGCCAGCAGCCTAACCCGGGTAAATAGCAATCAGCCCCAGCATTTT	NA	TRBV6-6	TRBJ1-5	NA
CASRPRGGTGELFF	TGTGCCAGCAGACCCCGCGGGGGGACCGGGGAGCTGTTTTTT	NA	TRBV28	TRBJ2-2	TRBD2
CASSSGGQGWYGYTF	TGCGCCAGCAGCTCGGGCGGACAGGGGTGGTATGGCTACACCTTC	NA	TRBV5-1	TRBJ1-2	TRBD1
CASSMTAASSPLHF	TGTGCCAGTAGTATGACAGCCGCGTCTTCACCCCTCCACTTT	once	TRBV19	TRBJ1-6	NA
CASSGPRDRINYGYTF	TGTGCCAGCAGCGGCCCGCGGGACAGAATTAACTATGGCTACACCTTC	NA	TRBV11-2	TRBJ1-2	TRBD1
CASSFQNSYEQYF	TGTGCCAGCAGTTTCCAGAACTCCTACGAGCAGTACTTC	NA	TRBV27	TRBJ2-7	NA
CATSSDTTRIQPQHF	TGTGCCACCAGCAGCGATACCACACGAATTCAGCCCCAGCATTTT	NA	TRBV15	TRBJ1-5	NA
CASSEGTGAWNEQFF	TGCGCCAGCAGTGAAGGGACAGGGGCGTGGAATGAGCAGTTCTTC	NA	TRBV10-1	TRBJ2-1	TRBD1
CASSLSHRGADGYTF	TGTGCCAGCAGTTTATCCCACCGGGGGGCCGATGGCTACACCTTC	once	TRBV28	TRBJ1-2	NA
CATSRGSSSYNEQFF	TGTGCCACCAGCAGAGGTAGTAGCTCCTACAATGAGCAGTTCTTC	NA	TRBV15	TRBJ2-1	NA
CASSLGTGGLEKLFF	TGTGCCAGCAGTTTAGGGACAGGGGGACTCGAAAAACTGTTTTTT	NA	TRBV28	TRBJ1-4	TRBD1
CASSIGTPQGYTF	TGCGCCAGCAGCATCGGGACACCGCAGGGCTACACCTTC	NA	TRBV5-1	TRBJ1-2	NA